The rows below give T cell receptor beta chains drawn from one sample of a study of blood T cell repertoires in COVID-19. TCRdb's copy holds only in-frame clones and misses some; the assay was immunoSEQ multiplex PCR. This sample has more than 450,000 clones, with roughly 87% found just once. Sample: PBMCs or T cells enriched from blood (not recorded which). The receptors were sampled from a woman under 30 who had recovered from COVID-19. Both conserved end residues are part of each CDR3. A D gene is named only where the DNA matches it firmly. Some rows have no size entry. The others give once, few or many, or a class for an expanded clone.

size,J,V,D,CDR3,DNA
.,TRBJ2-7,TRBV27,TRBD1,CASSLSVLDGQGVGEQYF,TGTGCCAGCAGTTTATCAGTCCTAGACGGGCAGGGGGTCGGCGAGCAGTACTTC
.,TRBJ2-5,TRBV3-1/TRBV3-2,TRBD2,CASRPSGLPGETQYF,TGTGCCAGCAGGCCTAGCGGGCTCCCGGGGGAGACCCAGTACTTC
once,TRBJ1-5,TRBV24-1,.,CATSDYLKENQPQHF,TGTGCCACCAGTGATTATCTTAAGGAGAATCAGCCCCAGCATTTT
.,TRBJ2-7,TRBV5-1,.,CASSLAWTATYEQYF,TGCGCCAGCAGCTTGGCCTGGACTGCAACCTACGAGCAGTACTTC
.,TRBJ2-3,TRBV19,.,CASSINGVPTDTQYF,TGTGCCAGTAGTATTAACGGTGTCCCCACAGATACGCAGTATTTT
once,TRBJ2-2,TRBV4-1,TRBD1,CASSLLGQARDTGELFF,TGCGCCAGCAGCCTATTAGGACAGGCCCGGGACACCGGGGAGCTGTTTTTT
.,TRBJ2-1,TRBV19,TRBD2,CASSICGEPGGEQFF,TGTGCCAGTAGTATATGCGGGGAGCCGGGGGGTGAGCAGTTCTTC
.,TRBJ1-2,TRBV2,TRBD1,CASSEGQGFGGYTF,TGTGCCAGCAGTGAAGGACAGGGGTTTGGTGGCTACACCTTC
once,TRBJ1-3,TRBV5-1,.,CASSLTGSGNTIYF,TGCGCCAGCAGCTTGACAGGGTCTGGAAACACCATATATTTT
.,TRBJ2-3,TRBV19,.,CATQQGPDTQYF,TGTGCCACGCAACAGGGACCAGATACGCAGTATTTT
.,TRBJ1-2,TRBV28,.,CASSLGEEIAGYTF,TGTGCCAGCAGTTTAGGGGAGGAGATTGCTGGCTACACCTTC
.,TRBJ1-2,TRBV7-8,TRBD1,CASSLASVGQGGGYTF,TGTGCCAGCAGCTTAGCGAGTGTGGGGCAGGGGGGTGGCTACACCTTC
.,TRBJ2-7,TRBV6-5,.,CASSIGGRDYEQYF,TGTGCCAGCAGTATAGGGGGACGCGACTACGAGCAGTACTTC